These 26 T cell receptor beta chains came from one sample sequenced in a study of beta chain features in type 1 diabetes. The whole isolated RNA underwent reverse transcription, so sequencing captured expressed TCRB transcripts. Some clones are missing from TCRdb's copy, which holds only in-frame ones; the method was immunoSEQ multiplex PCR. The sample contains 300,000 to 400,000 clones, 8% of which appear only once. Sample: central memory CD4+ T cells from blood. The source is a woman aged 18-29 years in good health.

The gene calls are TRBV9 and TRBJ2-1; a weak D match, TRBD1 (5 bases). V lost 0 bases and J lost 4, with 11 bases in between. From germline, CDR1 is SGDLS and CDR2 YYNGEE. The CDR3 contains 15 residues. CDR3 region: CASSVGQRSYNEQFF. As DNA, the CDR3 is TGTGCCAGCAGCGTAGGACAGCGTTCTTACAATGAGCAGTTCTTC.

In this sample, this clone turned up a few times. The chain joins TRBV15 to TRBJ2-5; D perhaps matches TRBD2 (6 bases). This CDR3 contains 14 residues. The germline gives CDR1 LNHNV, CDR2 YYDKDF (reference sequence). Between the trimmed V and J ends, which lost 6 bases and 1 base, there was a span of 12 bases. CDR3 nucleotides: TGTGCCACCAGTTACGGGAGAGGCCAAGAGACCCAGTACTTC. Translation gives CATSYGRGQETQYF.

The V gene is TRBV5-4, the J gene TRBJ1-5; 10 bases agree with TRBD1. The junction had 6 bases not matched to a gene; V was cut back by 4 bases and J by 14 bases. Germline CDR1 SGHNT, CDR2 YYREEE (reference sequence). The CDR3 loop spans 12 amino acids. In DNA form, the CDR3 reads TGTGCCAGCAGCCGAGGGACAGGGGAGAAGCATTTT. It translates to CASSRGTGEKHF.

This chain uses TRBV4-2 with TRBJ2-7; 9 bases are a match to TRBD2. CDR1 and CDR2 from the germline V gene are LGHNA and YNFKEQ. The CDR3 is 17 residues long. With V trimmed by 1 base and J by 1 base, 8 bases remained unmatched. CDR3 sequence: CASSQVLGSGRSYEQYF. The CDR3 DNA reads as TGTGCCAGCAGCCAAGTTCTTGGAAGCGGGAGGTCCTACGAGCAGTACTTC.

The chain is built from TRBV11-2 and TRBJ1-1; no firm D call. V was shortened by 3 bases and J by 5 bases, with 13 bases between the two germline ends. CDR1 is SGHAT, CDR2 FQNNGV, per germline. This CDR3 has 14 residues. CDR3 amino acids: CASSFAGFGTEAFF. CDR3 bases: TGTGCCAGCAGCTTTGCAGGCTTTGGGACTGAAGCTTTCTTT.

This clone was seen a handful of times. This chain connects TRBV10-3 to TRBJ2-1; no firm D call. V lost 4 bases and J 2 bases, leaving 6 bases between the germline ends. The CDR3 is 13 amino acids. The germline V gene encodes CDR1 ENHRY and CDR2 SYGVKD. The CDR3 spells CAISVLAYNEQFF. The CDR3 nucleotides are TGTGCCATCAGTGTGTTGGCCTACAATGAGCAGTTCTTC.

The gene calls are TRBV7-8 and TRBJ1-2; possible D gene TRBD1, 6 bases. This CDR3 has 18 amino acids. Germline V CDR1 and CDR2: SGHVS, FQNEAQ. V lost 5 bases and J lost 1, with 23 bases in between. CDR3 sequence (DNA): TGTGCCAGCAGCCCTGGAGGACTCGGGACAAGGTTTAACTATGGCTACACCTTC. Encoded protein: CASSPGGLGTRFNYGYTF. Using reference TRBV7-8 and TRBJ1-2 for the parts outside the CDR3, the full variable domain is GAGVSQSPRYKVAKRGQDVALRCDPISGHVSLFWYQQALGQGPEFLTYFQNEAQLDKSGLPSDRFFAERPEGSVSTLKIQRTQQEDSAVYLCASSPGGLGTRFNYGYTFGSGTRLTVV.

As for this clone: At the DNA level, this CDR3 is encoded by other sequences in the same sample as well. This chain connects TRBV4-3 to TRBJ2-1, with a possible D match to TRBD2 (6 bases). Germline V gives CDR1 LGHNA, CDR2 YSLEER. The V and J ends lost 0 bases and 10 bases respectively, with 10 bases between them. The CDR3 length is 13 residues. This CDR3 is CASSQDRAGEQFF. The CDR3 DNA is TGCGCCAGCAGCCAAGATAGGGCGGGGGAGCAGTTCTTC.

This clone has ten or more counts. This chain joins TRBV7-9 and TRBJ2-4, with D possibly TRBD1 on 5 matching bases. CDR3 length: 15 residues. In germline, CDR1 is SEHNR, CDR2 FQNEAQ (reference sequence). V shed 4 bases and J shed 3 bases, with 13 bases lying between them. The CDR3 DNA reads TGTGCCAGCAGCTCCACCTCCGACAGCAAAAACATTCAGTACTTC. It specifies CASSSTSDSKNIQYF.

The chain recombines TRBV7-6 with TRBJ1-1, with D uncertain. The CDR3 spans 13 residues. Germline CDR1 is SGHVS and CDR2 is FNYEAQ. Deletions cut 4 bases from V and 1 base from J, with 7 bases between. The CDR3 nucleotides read TGTGCCAGCAGCTCCTACAGGAACACTGAAGCTTTCTTT. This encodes CASSSYRNTEAFF.

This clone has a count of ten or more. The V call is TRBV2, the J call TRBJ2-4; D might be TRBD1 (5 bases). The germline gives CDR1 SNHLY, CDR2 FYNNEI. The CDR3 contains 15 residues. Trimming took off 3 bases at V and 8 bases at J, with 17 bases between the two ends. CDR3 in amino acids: CASSDKTANKYIQYF. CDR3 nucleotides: TGTGCCAGCAGTGATAAGACAGCAAACAAGTACATTCAGTACTTC.

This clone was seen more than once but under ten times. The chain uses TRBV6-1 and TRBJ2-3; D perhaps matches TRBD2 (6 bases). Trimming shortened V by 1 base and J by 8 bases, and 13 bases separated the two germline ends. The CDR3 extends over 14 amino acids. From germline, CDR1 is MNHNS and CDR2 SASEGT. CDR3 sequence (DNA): TGTGCCAGCAGTGAAGGGGGACTCGCGACTACGCAGTATTTT. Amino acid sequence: CASSEGGLATTQYF.

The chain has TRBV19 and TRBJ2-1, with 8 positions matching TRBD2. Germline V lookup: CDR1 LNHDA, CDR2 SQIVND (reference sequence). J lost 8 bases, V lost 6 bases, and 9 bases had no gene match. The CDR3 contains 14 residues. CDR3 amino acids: CASRDGRARDEQFF. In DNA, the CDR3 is TGTGCCAGTAGGGACGGGAGGGCCAGGGATGAGCAGTTCTTC.

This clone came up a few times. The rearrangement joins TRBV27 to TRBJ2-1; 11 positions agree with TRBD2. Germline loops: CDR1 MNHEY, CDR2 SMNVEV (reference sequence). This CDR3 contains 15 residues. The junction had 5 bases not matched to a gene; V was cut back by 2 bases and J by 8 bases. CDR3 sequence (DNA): TGTGCCAGCAGTTTAATCCGGACTAGCGGGCATGAGCAGTTCTTC. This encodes CASSLIRTSGHEQFF.

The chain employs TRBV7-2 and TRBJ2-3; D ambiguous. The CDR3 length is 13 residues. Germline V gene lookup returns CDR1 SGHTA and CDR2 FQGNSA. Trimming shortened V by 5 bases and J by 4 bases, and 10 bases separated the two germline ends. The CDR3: CASSPREADTQYF. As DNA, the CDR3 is TGTGCCAGCAGCCCCCGTGAAGCAGATACGCAGTATTTT. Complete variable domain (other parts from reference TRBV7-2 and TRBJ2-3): GAGVSQSPSNKVTEKGKDVELRCDPISGHTALYWYRQSLGQGLEFLIYFQGNSAPDKSGLPSDRFSAERTGGSVSTLTIQRTQQEDSAVYLCASSPREADTQYFGPGTRLTVL.

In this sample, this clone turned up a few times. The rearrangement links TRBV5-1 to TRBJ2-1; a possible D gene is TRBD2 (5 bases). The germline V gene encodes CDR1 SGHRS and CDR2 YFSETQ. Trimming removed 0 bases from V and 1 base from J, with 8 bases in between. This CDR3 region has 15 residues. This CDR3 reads CASSLVLVSYNEQFF. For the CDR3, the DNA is TGCGCCAGCAGCTTGGTACTAGTTTCCTACAATGAGCAGTTCTTC.

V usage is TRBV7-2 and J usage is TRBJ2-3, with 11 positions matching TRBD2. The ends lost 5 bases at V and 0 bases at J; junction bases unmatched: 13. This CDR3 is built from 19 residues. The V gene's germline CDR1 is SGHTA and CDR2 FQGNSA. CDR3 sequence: CASSPGFGTSGTSTDTQYF. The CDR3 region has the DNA TGTGCCAGCAGCCCCGGATTCGGGACTAGCGGAACTAGCACAGATACGCAGTATTTT. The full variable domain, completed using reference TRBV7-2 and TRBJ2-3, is GAGVSQSPSNKVTEKGKDVELRCDPISGHTALYWYRQSLGQGLEFLIYFQGNSAPDKSGLPSDRFSAERTGGSVSTLTIQRTQQEDSAVYLCASSPGFGTSGTSTDTQYFGPGTRLTVL.

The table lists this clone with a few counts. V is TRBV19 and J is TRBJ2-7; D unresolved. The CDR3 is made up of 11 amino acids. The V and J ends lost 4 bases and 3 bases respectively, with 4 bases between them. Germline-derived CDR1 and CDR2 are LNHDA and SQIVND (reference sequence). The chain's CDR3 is CASSNFYEQYF. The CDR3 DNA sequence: TGTGCCAGTAGTAATTTCTACGAGCAGTACTTC.

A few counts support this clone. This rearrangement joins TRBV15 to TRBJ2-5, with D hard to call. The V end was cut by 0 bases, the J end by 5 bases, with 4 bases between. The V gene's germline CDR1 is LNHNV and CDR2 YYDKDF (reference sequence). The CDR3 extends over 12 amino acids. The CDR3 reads CATSRDHETQYF. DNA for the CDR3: TGTGCCACCAGCAGAGATCACGAGACCCAGTACTTC.

CDR3 residues: CASSLAGGYEQFF. Written as DNA, the CDR3 is TGCGCCAGCAGCTTGGCCGGCGGGTATGAGCAGTTCTTC. The chain links TRBV5-1 to TRBJ2-1; D possibly corresponds to TRBD2 (5 bases). Germline assignment: CDR1 SGHRS and CDR2 YFSETQ. The CDR3 is made up of 13 amino acids. Trimming stripped 0 bases from V and 8 bases from J, with 9 bases between. The variable domain in full, completed from reference TRBV5-1 and TRBJ2-1, reads KAGVTQTPRYLIKTRGQQVTLSCSPISGHRSVSWYQQTPGQGLQFLFEYFSETQRNKGNFPGRFSGRQFSNSRSEMNVSTLELGDSALYLCASSLAGGYEQFFGPGTRLTVL.

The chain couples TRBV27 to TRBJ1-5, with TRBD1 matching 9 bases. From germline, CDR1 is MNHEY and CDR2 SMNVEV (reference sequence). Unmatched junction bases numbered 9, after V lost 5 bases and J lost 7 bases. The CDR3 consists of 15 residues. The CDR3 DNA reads TGTGCCAGCAGTAGACAGGGGGTAATAATGCAGCCCCAGCATTTT. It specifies CASSRQGVIMQPQHF.

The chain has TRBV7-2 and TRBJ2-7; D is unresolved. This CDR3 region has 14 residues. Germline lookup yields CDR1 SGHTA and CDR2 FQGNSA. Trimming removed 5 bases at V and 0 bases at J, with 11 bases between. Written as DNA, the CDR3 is TGTGCCAGCAGCCTTGACTCGTACTCCTACGAGCAGTACTTC. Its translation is CASSLDSYSYEQYF.

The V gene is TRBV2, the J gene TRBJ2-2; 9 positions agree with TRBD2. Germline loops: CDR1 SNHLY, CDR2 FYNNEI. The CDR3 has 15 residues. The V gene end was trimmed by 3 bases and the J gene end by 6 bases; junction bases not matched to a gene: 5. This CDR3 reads CASSELAGAAGELFF. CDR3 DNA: TGTGCCAGCAGTGAGTTAGCGGGAGCGGCCGGGGAGCTGTTTTTT.

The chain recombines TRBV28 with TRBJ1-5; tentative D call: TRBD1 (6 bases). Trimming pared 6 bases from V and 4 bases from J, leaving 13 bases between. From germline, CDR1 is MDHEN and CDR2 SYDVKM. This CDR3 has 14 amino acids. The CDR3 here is CASRAGAPNQPQHF. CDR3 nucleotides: TGTGCCAGCAGGGCAGGGGCTCCAAATCAGCCCCAGCATTTT.

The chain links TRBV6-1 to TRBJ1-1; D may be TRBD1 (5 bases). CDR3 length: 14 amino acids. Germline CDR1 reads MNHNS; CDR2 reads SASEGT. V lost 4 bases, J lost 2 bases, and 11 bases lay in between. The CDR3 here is CASSVGDFNTEAFF. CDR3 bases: TGTGCCAGCAGTGTGGGGGACTTTAACACTGAAGCTTTCTTT.

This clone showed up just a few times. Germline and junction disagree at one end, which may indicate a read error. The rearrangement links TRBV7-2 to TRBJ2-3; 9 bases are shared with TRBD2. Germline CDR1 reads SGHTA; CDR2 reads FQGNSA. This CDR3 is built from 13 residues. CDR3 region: CASSIAGADTQYF. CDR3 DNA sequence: TGTGCCAGCAGCATAGCGGGAGCAGATACGCAGTATTTT.